The 29 T cell receptor beta chains presented below share a single source sample, sequenced in a study of shared clonotypes between healthy human individuals. Profiled with immunoSEQ multiplex PCR; TCRdb holds only in-frame clones, not every one. The top ten clones hold more than 0.85% of a sample with around 1.1 million clones, roughly 80% of them seen once. The specimen was memory CD4+ T cells from PBMCs. Subset: CD45RA-negative fraction. The receptors were sampled from a man younger than 35 in good health. Some clones in this sample may be carry-over from other donors' samples.

In regard to this clone: Different DNA sequences within this sample yield the same CDR3. The chain employs TRBV29-1 and TRBJ2-5, with D perhaps matching TRBD1 or TRBD2 (5 bases each). Germline lookup yields CDR1 SQVTM and CDR2 ANQGSEA. The CDR3 consists of 10 residues. The ends were cut back, 6 bases at V and 4 bases at J, with 6 bases in the middle. CDR3 DNA sequence: TGCAGCGTGGGACGAGAGACCCAGTACTTC. Translated, it gives CSVGRETQYF.

This clone has just a few counts. The V and J genes are TRBV21-1 and TRBJ2-3; the table assigns TRBD1, which was not confirmed against the DNA. TRBV21-1 is marked as a pseudogene. The CDR3 runs to 15 residues. CDR3 amino acids: CAILRTGHRTDTQYF. The CDR3 coding sequence is TGTGCCATCCTTAGGACAGGCCACCGCACAGATACGCAGTATTTT.

The chain recombines TRBV2 with TRBJ1-5, with 8 bases fitting TRBD1. Germline trimming cut 8 bases from V and 7 bases from J; bases unmatched to any gene: 7. CDR3 length: 13 residues. Germline V gene data show CDR1 as SNHLY and CDR2 as FYNNEI. The chain's CDR3 is CASRQGAEQPQHF. The CDR3 region has the DNA TGTGCCAGCCGTCAGGGGGCGGAACAGCCCCAGCATTTT.

To note about this clone: The same CDR3 can be traced to other DNA sequences in this sample. V and J are TRBV5-4 and TRBJ1-3, with a weak D call TRBD1 (5 bases). V was pared by 7 bases and J by 0 bases, with 8 bases between. The germline V gene has CDR1 SGHNT and CDR2 YYREEE (reference sequence). The CDR3 contains 13 residues. The CDR3 reads CASGGSSGNTIYF. The CDR3 DNA reads TGTGCCAGCGGGGGGTCCTCTGGAAACACCATATATTTT.

This rearrangement joins TRBV27 to TRBJ2-1, with TRBD2 matching 7 bases. There are 16 residues in the CDR3. Germline V lookup: CDR1 MNHEY, CDR2 SMNVEV (reference sequence). The junction had 16 bases not matched to a gene; V was cut back by 6 bases and J by 8 bases. The CDR3 reads CASRPLPGREKDEQFF. DNA of the CDR3: TGTGCCAGCAGGCCATTACCGGGGCGGGAGAAGGATGAGCAGTTCTTC.

The chain's CDR3 is CASSLEPGIFSYEQYF. As DNA, the CDR3 is TGTGCCAGCAGCTTGGAGCCGGGCATTTTCTCCTACGAGCAGTACTTC. The rearrangement links TRBV5-5 to TRBJ2-7; D ambiguous. Between the trimmed V and J ends, which lost 0 bases and 0 bases, there was a span of 13 bases. Germline loops: CDR1 SGHKS, CDR2 YYEKEE (reference sequence). This CDR3 spans 16 amino acids.

The sample holds one count of this clone. The V call is TRBV6-5, the J call TRBJ2-3; D is ambiguous. Germline assignment: CDR1 MNHEY and CDR2 SVGAGI. The V end lost 2 bases, the J end lost 2 bases, and 5 bases lay between the germline ends. CDR3 length: 13 residues. This chain's CDR3 is CASSYGTTDTQYF. CDR3 bases: TGTGCCAGCAGTTACGGCACCACAGATACGCAGTATTTT.

This clone was seen only once. The CDR3 coding sequence is TGTGCCAGCAGTTACTCAGCAGCGGGGAGGGATACGCAGTATTTT. Its protein product is CASSYSAAGRDTQYF. The J gene is TRBJ2-3, the V gene TRBV6-5; TRBD2 matches at 7 bases. In germline, CDR1 is MNHEY, CDR2 SVGAGI. V was clipped by 0 bases and J by 6 bases; unmatched bases: 6. CDR3 length: 15 residues.

The V gene is TRBV10-3, the J gene TRBJ2-7, with no clear D. This CDR3 is 14 amino acids long. Looked up from germline, CDR1 is ENHRY and CDR2 is SYGVKD. Trimming took off 3 bases at V and 0 bases at J, with 9 bases between the two ends. CDR3 region: CAISDEVSSYEQYF. The CDR3 DNA reads as TGTGCCATCAGTGACGAGGTTAGCTCCTACGAGCAGTACTTC.

The CDR3 protein is CASSTIGGNEKLFF. As DNA, the CDR3 is TGTGCCAGCAGCACCATCGGGGGAAATGAAAAACTGTTTTTT. The chain uses TRBV7-9 and TRBJ1-4, with TRBD1 as a possible D gene (5 bases). CDR3 length equals 14 residues. Germline V lookup: CDR1 SEHNR, CDR2 FQNEAQ (reference sequence). The ends were cut back, 5 bases at V and 5 bases at J, with 12 bases in the middle.

The chain couples TRBV5-5 to TRBJ1-3, with unresolved D. The V gene's germline CDR1 is SGHKS and CDR2 YYEKEE (reference sequence). The CDR3 spans 14 residues. Between the trimmed V and J ends, which lost 0 bases and 2 bases, there was a span of 6 bases. The CDR3 loop is CASSLGGTGNTIYF. CDR3 nucleotide sequence: TGTGCCAGCAGCTTGGGCGGGACTGGAAACACCATATATTTT.

Turning to this clone: This specimen includes other DNA sequences encoding the same CDR3. V usage is TRBV7-9 and J usage is TRBJ1-4, with TRBD1 matching over 11 bases. CDR3 length: 14 amino acids. Trimming cost V 5 bases and J 5 bases; bases outside gene matches: 1. Germline-derived CDR1 and CDR2 are SEHNR and FQNEAQ (reference sequence). The CDR3 region has the DNA TGTGCCAGCAGCCGGGACAGGGGGAATGAAAAACTGTTTTTT. Protein: CASSRDRGNEKLFF.

The chain uses TRBV7-3 and TRBJ2-6, with D hard to call. This CDR3 is built from 13 residues. CDR1 SGHTA and CDR2 FQGTGA come from the germline V gene. V gave up 5 bases and J gave up 3 bases, with 5 bases separating them. The CDR3: CASSRYGANVLTF. CDR3 nucleotides: TGTGCCAGCAGCAGGTATGGGGCCAACGTCCTGACTTTC.

The chain joins TRBV6-5 to TRBJ2-7; D is possibly TRBD2 (5 bases). The CDR3 sequence is 15 residues long. V lost 11 bases to trimming and J lost 0 bases, with 20 bases between them. CDR1 is MNHEY and CDR2 is SVGAGI in the germline V gene. This CDR3 reads CAGTMSGVSSYEQYF. The CDR3 nucleotides read TGTGCCGGAACCATGAGCGGTGTGAGCTCCTACGAGCAGTACTTC.

This clone was detected a few times. The CDR3 bases are TGTGCCAGCAGTTTTTCGGGTCTGAACTACGAGCAGTACTTC. Its translation: CASSFSGLNYEQYF. The rearrangement joins TRBV27 to TRBJ2-7; D gene unclear. V lost 3 bases to trimming and J lost 3 bases, with 12 bases between them. The germline CDR1 and CDR2 sequences are MNHEY and SMNVEV (reference sequence). The CDR3 totals 14 residues.

The chain has TRBV6-1 and TRBJ2-7, with 12 bases fitting TRBD1. Trimming at V came to 6 bases and at J to 8 bases, leaving 5 bases not matched to a gene. The CDR3 covers 13 residues. Per the germline V gene, CDR1 is MNHNS and CDR2 is SASEGT. The CDR3 sequence: CASRAGTGGKQYF. CDR3 bases: TGTGCCAGCAGGGCCGGGACAGGGGGCAAGCAGTACTTC.

The count of this clone is one. A clone one base away is much larger, so this may be a read error. The sample contains more than one DNA sequence encoding this CDR3. The V and J genes are TRBV7-9 and TRBJ1-3; 7 nucleotides agree with TRBD1. J lost 3 bases, V lost 3 bases, and 2 bases had no gene match. From germline, CDR1 is SEHNR and CDR2 FQNEAQ (reference sequence). CDR3 size: 14 residues. The CDR3 region has the DNA TGTGCCAGCAGCTTGGGACAGAGTGGAAACACCATATATTTT. Its translation is CASSLGQSGNTIYF.

The rearrangement uses TRBV19 and TRBJ1-2; no clear D gene. V was cut by 6 bases and J by 6 bases, with 11 bases left in between. The CDR3 covers 12 residues. The germline gives CDR1 LNHDA, CDR2 SQIVND (reference sequence). CDR3 region: CASSSEGNGYTF. CDR3 coding DNA: TGTGCCAGTAGCTCCGAGGGTAATGGCTACACCTTC.

The chain has TRBV5-4 and TRBJ2-1, with TRBD2 as a possible D gene (5 bases). Germline V gene lookup returns CDR1 SGHNT and CDR2 YYREEE (reference sequence). The CDR3 consists of 11 residues. V lost 4 bases to trimming and J lost 8 bases, with 7 bases between them. The CDR3 here is CASSRRDEQFF. Here the CDR3 DNA reads TGTGCCAGCAGCAGGCGGGATGAGCAGTTCTTC. The variable domain in full, with the rest retrieved from reference TRBV5-4 and TRBJ2-1, is ETGVTQSPTHLIKTRGQQVTLRCSSQSGHNTVSWYQQALGQGPQFIFQYYREEENGRGNFPPRFSGLQFPNYSSELNVNALELDDSALYLCASSRRDEQFFGPGTRLTVL.

Only one count was recorded for this clone. The genes are TRBV18 and TRBJ2-7; 10 bases map to TRBD1. After removal of 5 bases from V and 2 bases from J, the junction contained 6 bases not matched to a gene. The CDR3 extends over 15 amino acids. Germline CDR1 KGHSH, CDR2 LQKENI. The CDR3 reads CASSSGQGLTYEQYF. The CDR3 nucleotides read TGTGCCAGCTCATCGGGACAGGGGCTTACCTACGAGCAGTACTTC.

A word on this clone: This sample includes further DNA sequences coding for the same CDR3. The chain joins TRBV30 to TRBJ1-5; D might be TRBD1 (5 bases). The V gene's germline CDR1 is GTSNPN and CDR2 SVGIG (reference sequence). V shed 0 bases and J shed 4 bases, with 7 bases lying between them. This CDR3 comprises 13 residues. The CDR3 is CAWSVRGNQPQHF. The CDR3 coding sequence is TGTGCCTGGAGTGTGCGGGGGAATCAGCCCCAGCATTTT.

This chain uses TRBV20-1 with TRBJ1-1, with D uncertain. The CDR3 length is 11 residues. The germline V gene has CDR1 DFQATT and CDR2 SNEGSKA (reference sequence). The V gene lost 7 bases and the J gene lost 3 bases, with 9 bases spanning the gap. The chain's CDR3 is CSGGRDTEAFF. DNA of the CDR3: TGCAGTGGTGGGAGAGACACTGAAGCTTTCTTT.

A single count supports this clone. Other DNA sequences in this specimen translate into the identical CDR3. V gene TRBV18 combines with J gene TRBJ1-1; TRBD1 might be the D (5 bases). Germline V gives CDR1 KGHSH, CDR2 LQKENI. This CDR3 is 14 amino acids long. V was pared by 2 bases and J by 1 base, with 8 bases between. In nucleotides, the CDR3 is TGTGCCAGCTCACCAGCGGGGGGGAACACTGAAGCTTTCTTT. Translating gives CASSPAGGNTEAFF.

Only a few counts were recorded for this clone. The rearrangement uses TRBV7-3 and TRBJ2-2, with 7 bases fitting TRBD2. Germline V gene lookup returns CDR1 SGHTA and CDR2 FQGTGA. This CDR3 region has 16 residues. Unmatched junction bases numbered 11, after V lost 5 bases and J lost 5 bases. Here the CDR3 reads CASSPRGGRGTGELFF. CDR3 sequence (DNA): TGTGCCAGCAGCCCCCGTGGCGGGAGAGGAACCGGGGAGCTGTTTTTT. Together with reference TRBV7-3 and TRBJ2-2, the CDR3 gives the full variable domain: GAGVSQTPSNKVTEKGKYVELRCDPISGHTALYWYRQSLGQGPEFLIYFQGTGAADDSGLPNDRFFAVRPEGSVSTLKIQRTERGDSAVYLCASSPRGGRGTGELFFGEGSRLTVL.

The CDR3 sequence: CASRTGGGGNQPQHF. The DNA of the CDR3 is TGTGCCAGCAGAACAGGGGGTGGGGGCAATCAGCCCCAGCATTTT. The rearrangement links TRBV28 to TRBJ1-5; 8 nucleotides align to TRBD1. The CDR3 is 15 amino acids. J lost 2 bases, V lost 6 bases, and 6 bases had no gene match. Germline loops: CDR1 MDHEN, CDR2 SYDVKM. The variable domain in full, completed from reference TRBV28 and TRBJ1-5, reads DVKVTQSSRYLVKRTGEKVFLECVQDMDHENMFWYRQDPGLGLRLIYFSYDVKMKEKGDIPEGYSVSREKKERFSLILESASTNQTSMYLCASRTGGGGNQPQHFGDGTRLSIL.

This chain uses TRBV2 with TRBJ2-3; D unresolved. V lost 8 bases and J lost 5, with 11 bases in between. CDR3 length equals 12 residues. Germline V gene data show CDR1 as SNHLY and CDR2 as FYNNEI. The CDR3 region has the DNA TGTGCCAGCCGGTTAGCAGGAGATACGCAGTATTTT. Translating it yields CASRLAGDTQYF.

V gene TRBV6-5 combines with J gene TRBJ2-5; TRBD1 aligns across 7 bases. The germline V gene encodes CDR1 MNHEY and CDR2 SVGAGI. CDR3 size: 15 residues. With 6 bases clipped from V and 2 bases from J, the junction kept 9 bases outside the gene matches. The CDR3 region has the DNA TGTGCCAGCAGAGAGACCGTGGGACAGCAAGAGACCCAGTACTTC. This translates into CASRETVGQQETQYF.

The rearrangement uses TRBV2 and TRBJ1-4; TRBD1 is a possible D gene (5 bases). The V gene lost 1 base and the J gene lost 4 bases, with 7 bases spanning the gap. The length of the CDR3 is 14 residues. Germline V gene data show CDR1 as SNHLY and CDR2 as FYNNEI. The CDR3 nucleotides are TGTGCCAGCAGTGAAGGGACACTTAATGAAAAACTGTTTTTT. Translated, it gives CASSEGTLNEKLFF.

The genes are TRBV7-2 and TRBJ2-7, with TRBD2 matching 8 bases. From germline, CDR1 is SGHTA and CDR2 FQGNSA. This CDR3 contains 16 residues. V shed 5 bases and J 3 bases; nucleotides not matched to a gene: 12. The CDR3 DNA reads as TGTGCCAGCAGCCTAGGGGCAGGCGGGAGGTACTACGAGCAGTACTTC. The encoded protein is CASSLGAGGRYYEQYF. The entire variable domain, with the rest obtained from reference TRBV7-2 and TRBJ2-7, is as follows: GAGVSQSPSNKVTEKGKDVELRCDPISGHTALYWYRQSLGQGLEFLIYFQGNSAPDKSGLPSDRFSAERTGGSVSTLTIQRTQQEDSAVYLCASSLGAGGRYYEQYFGPGTRLTVT.